This T cell receptor (beta chain) was profiled in a study of glioma-infiltrating T cells after dendritic cell vaccination. Across the study: Patients received autologous tumor lysate-pulsed dendritic cell vaccination between about 2002 and 2013. Three intradermal dendritic cell vaccine injections were given every two weeks.

Indicated time point: after dendritic cell vaccination, including at tumor progression/relapse. The immunoSEQ assay amplified TCRB CDR3 from up to about 2 ug DNA. Primers: 60 V beta forward and 13 J beta reverse. Repertoires were generated with immunoSEQ multiplex PCR, while TCRdb's copy carries only in-frame clones and drops some. Seen here are almost 90,000 clones, around four fifths observed once, and the top ten hold 6% to 8%. Germline V CDR1 and CDR2: SNHLY, FYNNEI. The CDR3 consists of 13 residues. V lost 8 bases and J 8 bases, leaving 13 bases between the germline ends. This specimen was blood, taken after dendritic cell vaccination. This rearrangement joins TRBV2 to TRBJ1-6; weak D call: TRBD1 (5 bases). This clonotype was sampled from a human donor with glioblastoma. The CDR3 is CASVGGWYSPLHF. CDR3 nucleotides: TGTGCCAGCGTCGGGGGTTGGTATTCACCCCTCCACTTT.